These T cell receptor beta chains were read from a single sample in a study of blood T cell repertoires in COVID-19. Data came from immunoSEQ multiplex PCR; TCRdb stores just in-frame clones and leaves some out. The repertoire has under 200,000 clones, 86% of them found once; the top ten carry roughly 3%. Input material: peripheral blood. These receptors all come from a man aged 65-85 years with acute or convalescent COVID-19. The CDR3 runs from the conserved cysteine through the conserved F or W. A D gene is named only where the DNA matches it firmly. Rows may omit the clone size; those that give it use once, few, many or a size class.

>TRBJ1-5|TRBV7-2|once|-
TGTGCCAGCAGCTTAGCCACGAACGGGGGTTCCCAGCATTTT
CASSLATNGGSQHF
>TRBJ2-3|TRBV6-5|-|TRBD1
TGTGCCAGCAGGGATACAGGGGTCGAGACGCAGTATTTT
CASRDTGVETQYF
>TRBJ1-2|TRBV6-5|-|-
TGTGCCACCAGGTTCCAGGGGGGCTACACCTTC
CATRFQGGYTF
>TRBJ1-2|TRBV4-1|-|-
TGCGCCAGCAGCCAAGTAACAGAGGGCGCTAACTATGGCTACACCTTC
CASSQVTEGANYGYTF
>TRBJ1-3|TRBV6-5|-|-
TGTGCCAGCCGCCCGACTTACTCTGGAAACACCATATATTTT
CASRPTYSGNTIYF
>TRBJ2-1|TRBV11-3|-|-
TGTGCCAGCAGCTTAACCAGGGTTAACAATGAGCAGTTCTTC
CASSLTRVNNEQFF
>TRBJ1-1|TRBV15|-|-
TGTGCCACCAGCCGGGTTCGGAACACTGAAGCTTTCTTT
CATSRVRNTEAFF
>TRBJ1-2|TRBV30|-|TRBD1
TGTGCCTGGAGTGTATTCGACAGGGTCTATGGCTACACCTTC
CAWSVFDRVYGYTF
>TRBJ1-1|TRBV5-6|-|TRBD1
TGTGCCAGCAGCTTACCTCCGGGACAGGGGAACACTGAAGCTTTCTTT
CASSLPPGQGNTEAFF
>TRBJ2-7|TRBV30|-|TRBD2
TGTGCCTGGGGTTTGGGGGGGATTACCTACGAGCAGTACTTC
CAWGLGGITYEQYF
>TRBJ1-6|TRBV28|-|-
TGTGCCAGCAGTTCCGAGATGGACAGCAATTCACCCCTCCACTTT
CASSSEMDSNSPLHF
>TRBJ2-3|TRBV18|-|-
TGTGCCAGCTCACCCTCCACAGATACGCAGTATTTT
CASSPSTDTQYF
>TRBJ1-2|TRBV24-1|-|-
TGTGCCACCAGTGACTCGTCCTTCGGGGGAAATGGCTACACCTTC
CATSDSSFGGNGYTF
>TRBJ1-4|TRBV24-1|-|-
TGTGCCACCTTAGGCGGATTTAATGAAAAACTGTTTTTT
CATLGGFNEKLFF
>TRBJ2-3|TRBV19|-|TRBD1
TGTGCCAGTAGTATAGGTCCAGGGGGAGGCACAGATACGCAGTATTTT
CASSIGPGGGTDTQYF
>TRBJ2-7|TRBV15|-|-
TGTGCCACCAGCAATGGAAGGAGGGCCTTCGACGAGCAGTACTTC
CATSNGRRAFDEQYF
>TRBJ2-3|TRBV18|-|-
TGTGCCAGCTCACCAATCCGGGACACAGATACGCAGTATTTT
CASSPIRDTDTQYF
>TRBJ1-1|TRBV4-1|once|TRBD1
TGCGCCAGCAGCCGAGGACAGGGGTCAAGTCCTTACACTGAAGCTTTCTTT
CASSRGQGSSPYTEAFF
>TRBJ2-3|TRBV27|-|-
TGTGCCAGCAGTTTGGTCGGGAACACAGATACGCAGTATTTT
CASSLVGNTDTQYF
>TRBJ2-2|TRBV24-1|-|-
TGTGCCACCAGTGATTATATCGGTGGGCGGGACCCCGGGGAGCTGTTTTTT
CATSDYIGGRDPGELFF
>TRBJ1-6|TRBV5-8|-|-
TGTGCCAGCAGTCCCGGACAGACTAATTCACCCCTCCACTTT
CASSPGQTNSPLHF
>TRBJ1-5|TRBV9|-|-
TGTGCCAGCGGGCGAGGGTATCAAGCCTATCAGCCCCAGCATTTT
CASGRGYQAYQPQHF